Below are 24 T cell receptor beta chains sequenced from a single sample in a study of blood T cell repertoires in COVID-19. Libraries were prepared by immunoSEQ multiplex PCR; TCRdb keeps only in-frame clonotypes and omits some of them. The sample holds hundreds of thousands of clones, 70% to 90% seen once. Sequenced material: peripheral blood. The receptors stem from a man aged 18 to 29 with active or convalescent COVID-19.

CDR3 sequence (DNA): TGTGCCAGCAGCGACGGACAGGGCAAAGCTTTCTTT. Translating it yields CASSDGQGKAFF. The chain is built from TRBV9 and TRBJ1-1, with 8 nucleotides matching TRBD1. Germline lookup yields CDR1 SGDLS and CDR2 YYNGEE. The CDR3 runs 12 residues. The V segment lost 3 bases and the J segment 9 bases; nucleotides outside the gene matches: 4.

The gene calls are TRBV9 and TRBJ1-2; TRBD1 might be the D (5 bases). The V end lost 0 bases, the J end lost 5 bases, and 8 bases lay between the germline ends. The length of the CDR3 is 13 residues. The germline V gene encodes CDR1 SGDLS and CDR2 YYNGEE. The CDR3 loop reads CASSVVSGYGYTF. In DNA form, the CDR3 reads TGTGCCAGCAGCGTAGTTTCAGGGTATGGCTACACCTTC.

This clone was found once. The gene calls are TRBV2 and TRBJ2-5; 8 bases are a match to TRBD1. CDR1 is SNHLY and CDR2 is FYNNEI in the germline V gene. The V and J ends lost 6 bases and 1 base, in that order; junction bases with no gene match: 13. CDR3 length: 17 amino acids. CDR3 sequence reads: CASSTTPDGTGQETQYF. The DNA for the CDR3 is TGTGCCAGCAGCACCACCCCCGACGGGACAGGCCAAGAGACCCAGTACTTC. The whole variable domain, remainder taken from reference TRBV2 and TRBJ2-5, is EPEVTQTPSHQVTQMGQEVILRCVPISNHLYFYWYRQILGQKVEFLVSFYNNEISEKSEIFDDQFSVERPDGSNFTLKIRSTKLEDSAMYFCASSTTPDGTGQETQYFGPGTRLLVL.

The V call is TRBV19, the J call TRBJ1-5; perhaps TRBD1 as D (5 bases). Germline lookup yields CDR1 LNHDA and CDR2 SQIVND (reference sequence). This CDR3 contains 16 residues. Trimming removed 5 bases at V and 1 base at J, with 15 bases between. CDR3 nucleotides: TGTGCCAGTAGTCCCGGGGGGGGTTCCAGCAATCAGCCCCAGCATTTT. The encoded protein is CASSPGGGSSNQPQHF.

The chain combines TRBV2 with TRBJ1-1, with D perhaps matching TRBD1 (5 bases). V was pared by 2 bases and J by 4 bases, with 11 bases between. The CDR3 is made up of 14 amino acids. The germline CDR1 and CDR2 sequences are SNHLY and FYNNEI. The CDR3 is CASSEQGFATEAFF. DNA of the CDR3: TGTGCCAGCAGTGAACAGGGTTTTGCCACTGAAGCTTTCTTT.

This clone has a single count. This rearrangement joins TRBV25-1 to TRBJ1-2, with 10 bases matching TRBD1. V shed 3 bases and J 3 bases; nucleotides not matched to a gene: 13. The CDR3 spans 18 residues. Germline CDR1 MGHDK, CDR2 SYGVNS. CDR3 residues: CASSDGQGEGSIHYGYTF. DNA for the CDR3: TGTGCCAGCAGTGATGGACAGGGGGAGGGCTCCATTCACTATGGCTACACCTTC.

This chain connects TRBV6-6 to TRBJ2-7, with D perhaps matching TRBD2 (6 bases). This CDR3 contains 14 residues. CDR1 is MNHNY and CDR2 is SVGAGI in the germline V gene (reference sequence). The V and J ends lost 6 bases and 2 bases respectively, with 14 bases between them. CDR3 amino acids: CASSPRGSPYEQYF. In nucleotides, the CDR3 is TGTGCCAGCAGCCCCCGGGGGTCCCCCTACGAGCAGTACTTC.

The chain uses TRBV7-5 and TRBJ1-2. TRBV7-5 represents a pseudogene. The CDR3 runs 11 residues. CDR3 DNA: TGTGCCAGAACCTGGGGCGGGGACCCAACCTTC. It encodes CARTWGGDPTF.

The J gene is TRBJ2-2, the V gene TRBV9; 8 nucleotides agree with TRBD1. The germline CDR1 and CDR2 sequences are SGDLS and YYNGEE. V was pared by 4 bases and J by 4 bases, with 9 bases of the junction left unmatched. CDR3 length equals 16 residues. CDR3 coding DNA: TGTGCCAGCAGCCCACACAGGGGGGCGGGCACCGGGGAGCTGTTTTTT. It codes for CASSPHRGAGTGELFF.

The J gene is TRBJ1-2, the V gene TRBV20-1; no reliable D call. Germline V gene lookup returns CDR1 DFQATT and CDR2 SNEGSKA (reference sequence). The CDR3 has 11 amino acids. Trimming shortened V by 2 bases and J by 5 bases, and 6 bases separated the two germline ends. CDR3 region: CSARTPYGYTF. The CDR3 DNA sequence: TGCAGTGCTAGAACACCTTATGGCTACACCTTC.

The V call is TRBV29-1, the J call TRBJ2-2; TRBD1 matches 9 bases. The CDR3 is 14 amino acids. V lost 4 bases, J lost 7 bases, and 7 bases stayed unmatched. CDR1 and CDR2 (germline): SQVTM, ANQGSEA. The CDR3 coding sequence is TGCAGCGTTGCCCAACAGGGGGCATTCGGGGAGCTGTTTTTT. Translated: CSVAQQGAFGELFF.

This chain uses TRBV5-4 with TRBJ2-3; 13 bases line up with TRBD2. V was pared by 4 bases and J by 7 bases, with 6 bases of the junction left unmatched. Germline V gene sequence: CDR1 SGHNT, CDR2 YYREEE (reference sequence). The CDR3 is made up of 15 amino acids. The CDR3, as DNA: TGTGCCAGCAGCCCCGGGACTAGCGGGGAATATACGCAGTATTTT. Amino acid sequence: CASSPGTSGEYTQYF.

The DNA of the CDR3 is TGTGCCAGCAGCACCCGGACATACCGCACAGATACGCAGTATTTT. Protein sequence: CASSTRTYRTDTQYF. The chain joins TRBV9 to TRBJ2-3, with a possible D match to TRBD1 (5 bases). CDR1 is SGDLS, CDR2 YYNGEE, per germline. The ends were cut back, 4 bases at V and 1 base at J, with 13 bases in the middle. The length of the CDR3 is 15 residues.

The J gene is TRBJ2-1, the V gene TRBV9; 13 bases are a match to TRBD2. V lost 0 bases to trimming and J lost 6 bases; unmatched junction nucleotides: 12. Germline V gene sequence: CDR1 SGDLS, CDR2 YYNGEE. The CDR3 spans 19 residues. CDR3 region: CASSVEGLAGASPGNEQFF. The CDR3, as DNA: TGTGCCAGCAGCGTAGAAGGACTAGCGGGGGCCTCACCTGGCAATGAGCAGTTCTTC.

This chain joins TRBV18 and TRBJ1-4; 12 nucleotides match TRBD1. Germline-derived CDR1 and CDR2 are KGHSH and LQKENI. CDR3 length: 17 residues. The V segment lost 3 bases and the J segment 6 bases; nucleotides outside the gene matches: 8. The CDR3 coding sequence is TGTGCCAGCTCACCCGGGACAGGGGGCGAAGTCGATGAAAAACTGTTTTTT. Amino acid sequence: CASSPGTGGEVDEKLFF.

The CDR3 loop reads CASSQVRGSAGEHSYNEQFF. DNA for the CDR3: TGCGCCAGCAGCCAAGTCAGGGGGTCAGCGGGGGAGCACTCCTACAATGAGCAGTTCTTC. The chain couples TRBV4-1 to TRBJ2-1; D is possibly TRBD2 (8 bases). The CDR3 spans 20 residues. Germline loops: CDR1 MGHRA, CDR2 YSYEKL. Deletions cut 1 base from V and 0 bases from J, with 22 bases between.

The chain combines TRBV12-5 with TRBJ2-7; the match to TRBD2 covers 7 bases. CDR3 length equals 16 residues. Germline V CDR1 and CDR2: LGHNT, FRNRAP. V shed 0 bases and J 0 bases; nucleotides not matched to a gene: 5. CDR3 amino acids: CASGLVIGRSSYEQYF. In DNA form, the CDR3 reads TGTGCTAGTGGTTTGGTAATCGGGAGGAGCTCCTACGAGCAGTACTTC.

In the case of this clone: The junction departs from germline at one end; a sequencing error may be responsible. The CDR3 loop is CSLDPLSSGNTIYF. The CDR3 DNA follows: TGCAGCCTTGACCCCCTTAGCTCTGGAAACACCATATATTTT. J is TRBJ1-3 and V is TRBV29-1, with D uncertain. Germline-derived CDR1 and CDR2 are SQVTM and ANQGSEA. This CDR3 spans 14 amino acids.

The rearrangement uses TRBV7-3 and TRBJ1-6; no reliable D call. Deletions cut 4 bases from V and 5 bases from J, with 15 bases between. CDR1 is SGHTA and CDR2 is FQGTGA in the germline V gene. The CDR3 loop spans 16 amino acids. CDR3 sequence: CASSSRRRGDNSPLHF. The CDR3 DNA reads as TGTGCCAGCAGCTCACGACGGAGAGGCGATAATTCACCCCTCCACTTT.

The CDR3 sequence: CASSTTGAQEKLFF. The CDR3 nucleotides read TGTGCCAGCAGCACCACAGGGGCCCAAGAAAAACTGTTTTTT. This rearrangement joins TRBV11-2 to TRBJ1-4; 7 bases are shared with TRBD1. The CDR3 totals 14 residues. With V trimmed by 5 bases and J by 8 bases, 8 bases remained unmatched. Looked up from germline, CDR1 is SGHAT and CDR2 is FQNNGV. Drawing the rest from reference TRBV11-2 and TRBJ1-4, the complete variable domain is EAGVAQSPRYKIIEKRQSVAFWCNPISGHATLYWYQQILGQGPKLLIQFQNNGVVDDSQLPKDRFSAERLKGVDSTLKIQPAKLEDSAVYLCASSTTGAQEKLFFGSGTQLSVL.

The chain has TRBV10-1 and TRBJ2-2; D is ambiguous. Trimming cost V 1 base and J 10 bases, with 13 bases left between them. The CDR3 extends over 14 amino acids. Germline CDR1 and CDR2: WNHNN and SYGVQD (reference sequence). CDR3 sequence (DNA): TGCGCCAGCAGTGAGTTCAATTCGGTAAAGGAGCTGTTTTTT. Translation gives CASSEFNSVKELFF.

This clone was found once. The gene calls are TRBV12-3 or TRBV12-4 and TRBJ1-1; tentatively, D is TRBD1 (6 bases). Between the trimmed V and J ends, which lost 7 bases and 1 base, there was a span of 10 bases. This CDR3 is built from 13 residues. The CDR3 here is CASKQGQNTEAFF. In DNA, the CDR3 is TGTGCCAGCAAGCAGGGACAGAACACTGAAGCTTTCTTT.

The J gene is TRBJ1-1, the V gene TRBV9; D may be TRBD1 (6 bases). Germline V CDR1 and CDR2: SGDLS, YYNGEE. The germline V and J ends were trimmed by 7 bases and 6 bases, with 16 bases remaining between them. The CDR3 runs 13 residues. Written as DNA, the CDR3 is TGTGCCAGCGCAGGGGCGCCCGGGGCTGAAGCTTTCTTT. The encoded protein is CASAGAPGAEAFF.

The J gene is TRBJ1-6, the V gene TRBV9, with D uncertain. V lost 6 bases and J 9 bases, leaving 16 bases between the germline ends. The germline gives CDR1 SGDLS, CDR2 YYNGEE. The CDR3 loop spans 14 amino acids. CDR3 nucleotides: TGTGCCAGCACACTCACGTCTGGCGGTTCACCCCTCCACTTT. The encoded protein is CASTLTSGGSPLHF.